This T cell receptor beta chain emerged from a study of blood T cell repertoires in COVID-19 (dated by TCRdb to the early 2020s). Background on the whole study: Collaborator samples came from the United States, Italy and Spain and covered acute and convalescent phases of COVID-19. The prospective study material was composed of cDNA or gDNA derived from T cells, B-cell-depleted T cells, or PBMCs. The dataset comprised deeply sampled blood TCRbeta repertoires from subjects exposed to, actively infected with, or recovered from COVID-19. The repertoires were released in a freely available public database intended as a resource for research on the immune response to SARS-CoV-2. The samples were drawn from the first 160 participants of the ongoing ImmuneRACE study and from over a thousand subjects provided by 6 global collaborators. A de-identified subject ID, COVID-19 status, age in years and sex were almost always included in the sample metadata. HLA class I and class II types, where available, came from metadata supplied by the sample provider rather than from assay-based typing.

TCRbeta CDR3 regions were amplified from genomic DNA using the immunoSEQ Assay, a bias-controlled multiplex PCR. The published analysis was carried out like this. The number of nucleated cells in each sample was estimated by amplification of reference gene primers within the assay. To quantify the absolute abundance of each unique TCRbeta CDR3 rearrangement, sequence reads were collapsed and filtered. For each sample, productive Simpson clonality was calculated by taking the square root of Simpson's diversity index across productive rearrangements. TCRdb re-hosts the immuneACCESS table, in-frame sequences only. Its copies lack some clones; in the studies checked, an unresolved V gene accounts for under half of them, and the cause for the rest is not known. V and J calls and clone size follow that table, whereas D and trimming were derived from the DNA. This sample holds 75,000 to 90,000 clones; about 87% were observed only once. Roughly 10% of the sample is held by the ten biggest clonotypes.

With regard to this clone: Its binding antigen is unknown. No base-level quality is on record; no much larger clone is a single base apart.

Trimming costs V 3 bases and J 11 bases, and their ends lie 13 bases apart. The CDR3 spans 12 residues, from the cysteine through the phenylalanine. This entry keeps only the CDR3 DNA: 36 bases, framed from base 1. Here is what the overall study found, with its caveats: Clinical and demographic metadata were provided uncurated, with the amount varying by source and participant.

Whole blood was collected in K2EDTA tubes by collaborating institutions according to the institutions' own protocols. For TCRbeta analysis, collaborators shipped samples as frozen whole blood, isolated PBMCs, or DNA extracted from either of those sample types. The sequence links TRBV12-3 or TRBV12-4 to TRBJ1-1, with the D gene not clear enough to name. The receptor was derived from an older man with acute or convalescent COVID-19. The material sequenced was peripheral blood. The CDR3 amino acid sequence is: CASSFGERRAFF. The nucleotide sequence is given as TGTGCCAGCAGTTTCGGGGAGCGGCGGGCTTTCTTT.